These T cell receptor beta chains were read from a single sample in a study of spatial heterogeneity in lung cancer. TCRdb reprocessed the 5' RACE reads via MiXCR and lists one record per CDR3 protein. The sample lists approximately 1,500 distinct CDR3 sequences, over 7.5% occurring once. The sequenced sample was normal lung tissue next to the tumor, obtained at surgery. The receptors come from a female donor with early-stage non-small cell lung cancer. Both conserved end residues are part of each CDR3. The order of the fields is clone size, V gene, J gene, D gene, CDR3 protein, CDR3 DNA. D genes are given only for firm matches. For some rows the clone size is stated as once, few or many, or as a class when expanded; others skip it.

large,TRBV7-2,TRBJ2-3,NA,CASSLAARTDTQYF,TGTGCCAGCAGCTTAGCGGCACGCACAGATACGCAGTATTTT
medium-sized,TRBV19,TRBJ2-3,NA,CASSIFGGSTTDTQYF,TGTGCCAGTAGTATCTTCGGGGGCTCGACCACAGATACGCAGTATTTT
medium-sized,TRBV12-3/TRBV12-4,TRBJ2-2,NA,CASRSQGVTGELFF,TGTGCCAGCAGGTCCCAGGGTGTTACCGGGGAGCTGTTTTTT
large,TRBV6-2/TRBV6-3,TRBJ2-1,TRBD1,CASTHTRDRGYNEQFF,TGTGCCAGCACCCACACGAGGGACAGGGGGTACAATGAGCAGTTCTTC
medium-sized,TRBV6-6,TRBJ2-7,NA,CASRNYMGYEQYF,TGTGCCAGCAGGAATTATATGGGCTACGAGCAGTACTTC
large,TRBV6-5,TRBJ1-2,TRBD1,CASSYPGQGSYGYTF,TGTGCCAGCAGTTACCCGGGACAGGGATCCTATGGCTACACCTTC
NA,TRBV20-1,TRBJ2-5,NA,CSASFAVGETQYF,TGCAGTGCTAGCTTTGCGGTTGGGGAGACCCAGTACTTC
medium-sized,TRBV15,TRBJ2-5,NA,CATSRVPLWGETQYF,TGTGCCACCAGCAGAGTTCCCCTATGGGGAGAGACCCAGTACTTC
medium-sized,TRBV5-1,TRBJ1-1,NA,CASSWRTGGNTEAFF,TGCGCCAGCAGCTGGCGGACGGGGGGAAACACTGAAGCTTTCTTT
medium-sized,TRBV6-1,TRBJ1-1,NA,CASSGWKNTEAFF,TGTGCCAGCAGTGGCTGGAAGAACACTGAAGCTTTCTTT
medium-sized,TRBV29-1,TRBJ2-1,NA,CSVESVISGSYNEQFF,TGCAGCGTTGAAAGCGTGATTAGCGGCTCCTACAATGAGCAGTTCTTC
many,TRBV9,TRBJ2-1,TRBD2,CASGAGGPREQFF,TGTGCCAGCGGTGCGGGAGGGCCAAGGGAGCAGTTCTTC
medium-sized,TRBV3-1,TRBJ1-2,TRBD1,CASSLWDRVNYGYTF,TGTGCCAGCAGCCTTTGGGACAGGGTTAACTATGGCTACACCTTC
NA,TRBV6-2/TRBV6-3,TRBJ1-1,NA,CASSYGFGDTEAFF,TGTGCCAGCAGTTACGGATTTGGTGACACTGAAGCTTTCTTT